This T cell receptor (beta chain) was observed in a study of long-term antiretroviral therapy in people with HIV. It was version v3.0 of the immunoSEQ assay that was run at survey level. Sequenced by immunoSEQ multiplex PCR; TCRdb stores in-frame clones only, minus some. The sample yields roughly 20,000 clones, around 76% seen once. Among participants with HIV, every one received treatment in the United States. Per germline, CDR1 ENHRY and CDR2 SYGVKD. With 3 bases removed from V and 4 bases from J, the gap between germline ends came to 6 bases. The CDR3 contains 13 residues. In this sample, this clone turned up once.

V is TRBV10-3 and J is TRBJ2-2, with D uncertain. This sample comprised unsorted PBMCs, obtained around 1.8 years before starting antiretroviral therapy. The sequence came from a woman in her forties with HIV. Here the CDR3 reads CAISDVGTGELFF. The CDR3 DNA sequence: TGTGCCATCAGTGATGTGGGCACCGGGGAGCTGTTTTTT.